The 13 T cell receptor beta chains listed next were all sequenced from one sample in a study of follicular helper T cells after annual influenza vaccination. Time point of the sample: 2015-2016 season, 7 days after influenza vaccination. Clones were read by immunoSEQ multiplex PCR, and TCRdb kept only the in-frame ones, dropping some. The table includes thousands of clones, 82% detected once. The sequencing here drew on CXCR5- memory CD4+ T cells sorted from blood, taken 7 days after influenza vaccination. The receptors were gathered from an adult who received the influenza vaccine.

This clone has only a few counts. The rearrangement links TRBV6-5 to TRBJ1-4; D unresolved. This CDR3 region has 14 residues. CDR1 MNHEY and CDR2 SVGAGI come from the germline V gene. Trimming took off 7 bases at V and 0 bases at J, with 9 bases between the two ends. CDR3 coding DNA: TGTGCCAGCACCTTAACAGCAACTAATGAAAAACTGTTTTTT. It encodes CASTLTATNEKLFF.

The J gene is TRBJ2-5, the V gene TRBV5-8; TRBD1 matches at 9 bases. CDR3 length: 15 amino acids. From germline, CDR1 is SGHTS and CDR2 YDEGEE. V was pared by 4 bases and J by 0 bases, with 4 bases of the junction left unmatched. The CDR3 protein is CASSGGTGNQETQYF. CDR3 DNA: TGTGCCAGCAGCGGGGGGACAGGGAACCAAGAGACCCAGTACTTC.

Only one count was recorded for this clone. This sequence joins TRBV6-1 and TRBJ1-3; the D gene is possibly TRBD1 (6 bases). CDR3 length equals 15 residues. The V gene's germline CDR1 is MNHNS and CDR2 SASEGT. Trimming cost V 4 bases and J 0 bases, with 10 bases left between them. CDR3 loop: CASSATGLSGNTIYF. The CDR3 DNA reads TGTGCCAGCAGTGCTACAGGGCTCTCTGGAAACACCATATATTTT.

The chain combines TRBV18 with TRBJ2-5; the match to TRBD1 covers 7 bases. V lost 3 bases, J lost 5 bases, and 3 bases stayed unmatched. CDR3 length: 13 amino acids. The germline CDR1 and CDR2 sequences are KGHSH and LQKENI. For the CDR3, the DNA is TGTGCCAGCTCACCGACAGGGTCCGAGACCCAGTACTTC. It is translated as CASSPTGSETQYF.

This chain connects TRBV19 to TRBJ2-3; D possibly corresponds to TRBD2 (6 bases). CDR1 LNHDA and CDR2 SQIVND come from the germline V gene (reference sequence). The CDR3 length is 16 residues. Trimming took off 4 bases at V and 4 bases at J, with 18 bases between the two ends. CDR3 DNA: TGTGCCAGTAGTAGGGGCGGGGTACCCTCGGCAGATACGCAGTATTTT. Protein: CASSRGGVPSADTQYF.

The chain couples TRBV9 to TRBJ2-3; the match to TRBD2 covers 13 bases. Germline CDR1 is SGDLS and CDR2 is YYNGEE. V was pared by 3 bases and J by 4 bases, with 5 bases of the junction left unmatched. This CDR3 has 16 amino acids. The CDR3 spells CASSAGLAGTSDTQYF. DNA of the CDR3: TGTGCCAGCAGCGCGGGACTAGCGGGGACATCAGATACGCAGTATTTT.

This clone came up once. This sequence joins TRBV19 and TRBJ2-7; 9 nucleotides align to TRBD1. The CDR3 loop spans 14 amino acids. Germline CDR1 reads LNHDA; CDR2 reads SQIVND (reference sequence). The J segment lost 2 bases and the V segment lost 5 bases, leaving 4 bases of the junction unmatched. DNA for the CDR3: TGTGCCAGTAGTGATCGGGACAGGGCCTACGAGCAGTACTTC. This sequence encodes CASSDRDRAYEQYF.

The CDR3 DNA follows: TGTGCCAGCTCAGAAAAGGAGGGGGTCTATCAGCCCCAGCATTTT. Translated, it gives CASSEKEGVYQPQHF. The chain recombines TRBV18 with TRBJ1-5; D possibly corresponds to TRBD1 (6 bases). Germline lookup yields CDR1 KGHSH and CDR2 LQKENI. The V end was cut by 5 bases, the J end by 5 bases, with 16 bases between. The CDR3 runs 15 residues.

This chain connects TRBV10-3 to TRBJ1-4, with 9 bases aligning to TRBD1. The CDR3 contains 16 residues. Germline V CDR1 and CDR2: ENHRY, SYGVKD. J lost 8 bases, V lost 0 bases, and 7 bases had no gene match. The CDR3 region has the DNA TGTGCCATCAGTGAGTCGACGGGACAGGGACGGGAAAAACTGTTTTTT. It encodes CAISESTGQGREKLFF.

The rearrangement uses TRBV19 and TRBJ1-4, with 7 bases matching TRBD1. Germline V gene sequence: CDR1 LNHDA, CDR2 SQIVND (reference sequence). J was trimmed by 4 bases and V by 7 bases; bases with no gene match: 9. The CDR3 is 15 residues long. CDR3 residues: CASNRQPGGNEKLFF. As DNA, the CDR3 is TGTGCCAGTAACCGGCAGCCAGGGGGTAATGAAAAACTGTTTTTT.

This chain connects TRBV5-4 to TRBJ2-3; perhaps TRBD2 as D (6 bases). The CDR3 runs 13 residues. The germline V and J ends were trimmed by 3 bases and 4 bases, with 9 bases remaining between them. Germline lookup yields CDR1 SGHNT and CDR2 YYREEE (reference sequence). The CDR3 protein is CASSSTRADTQYF. In DNA, the CDR3 is TGTGCCAGCAGCTCGACTAGAGCAGATACGCAGTATTTT.

V and J are TRBV2 and TRBJ1-1; 8 bases agree with TRBD1. This CDR3 is built from 13 residues. The germline V gene has CDR1 SNHLY and CDR2 FYNNEI. Unmatched junction bases numbered 1, after V lost 6 bases and J lost 1 base. The CDR3, as DNA: TGTGCCAGCAGAGGACAGGGGAACACTGAAGCTTTCTTT. Its protein is CASRGQGNTEAFF. The entire variable domain, with the rest obtained from reference TRBV2 and TRBJ1-1, is as follows: EPEVTQTPSHQVTQMGQEVILRCVPISNHLYFYWYRQILGQKVEFLVSFYNNEISEKSEIFDDQFSVERPDGSNFTLKIRSTKLEDSAMYFCASRGQGNTEAFFGQGTRLTVV.

CDR3 nucleotide sequence: TGTGCCAGCAGTTTTAGCGGGGCACAAGAGACCCAGTACTTC. Its translation: CASSFSGAQETQYF. The chain carries TRBV6-5 and TRBJ2-5; TRBD2 matches at 8 bases. The germline CDR1 and CDR2 sequences are MNHEY and SVGAGI. The length of the CDR3 is 14 residues. V was clipped by 4 bases and J by 2 bases; unmatched bases: 3.